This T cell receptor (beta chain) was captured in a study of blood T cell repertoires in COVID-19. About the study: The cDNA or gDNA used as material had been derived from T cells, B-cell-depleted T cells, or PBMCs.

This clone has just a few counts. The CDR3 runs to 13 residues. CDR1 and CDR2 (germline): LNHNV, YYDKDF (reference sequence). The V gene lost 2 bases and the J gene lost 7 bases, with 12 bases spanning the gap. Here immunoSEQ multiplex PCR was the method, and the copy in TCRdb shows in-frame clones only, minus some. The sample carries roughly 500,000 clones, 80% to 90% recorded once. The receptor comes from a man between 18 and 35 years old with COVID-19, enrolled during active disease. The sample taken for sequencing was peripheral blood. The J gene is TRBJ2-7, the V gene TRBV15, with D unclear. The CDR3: CATSRSGLREQYF. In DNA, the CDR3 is TGTGCCACCAGCAGATCTGGGTTGCGGGAGCAGTACTTC.